This entry lists 14 T cell receptor beta chains sequenced from one sample in a study of cytomegalovirus exposure and HLA in healthy donors. TCRdb keeps only in-frame clones here, not all; method: immunoSEQ multiplex PCR. Of some 200,000 clones in the sample, around 84% were seen once. The sample consisted of PBMCs. These receptors all stem from a woman aged 25 to 39 in good health and CMV-seropositive.

The CDR3 nucleotides are TGTGCCAGCAGTCCGGACAGCATGAACACTGAAGCTTTCTTT. It yields the protein CASSPDSMNTEAFF. The rearrangement links TRBV27 to TRBJ1-1; tentatively, D is TRBD1 (6 bases). This CDR3 spans 14 amino acids. CDR1 and CDR2 from the germline V gene are MNHEY and SMNVEV (reference sequence). Between the trimmed V and J ends, which lost 5 bases and 0 bases, there was a span of 10 bases.

Only one count was recorded for this clone. The chain has TRBV4-2 and TRBJ1-5; 8 bases align to TRBD1. Germline CDR1 reads LGHNA; CDR2 reads YNFKEQ. The CDR3 extends over 13 amino acids. J was trimmed by 7 bases and V by 5 bases; bases with no gene match: 4. CDR3 coding DNA: TGTGCCAGCAGCGGGACAGGAGGGCAGCCCCAGCATTTT. Translated: CASSGTGGQPQHF.

This chain uses TRBV7-8 with TRBJ2-5, with a weak D call TRBD2 (6 bases). The V gene's germline CDR1 is SGHVS and CDR2 FQNEAQ. V lost 5 bases, J lost 5 bases, and 21 bases lay in between. The length of the CDR3 is 16 residues. The CDR3 nucleotides read TGTGCCAGCAGCGAGCGGAGGGTACCCAAAGCGGAGACCCAGTACTTC. Protein: CASSERRVPKAETQYF. Drawing the rest from reference TRBV7-8 and TRBJ2-5, the complete variable domain is GAGVSQSPRYKVAKRGQDVALRCDPISGHVSLFWYQQALGQGPEFLTYFQNEAQLDKSGLPSDRFFAERPEGSVSTLKIQRTQQEDSAVYLCASSERRVPKAETQYFGPGTRLLVL.

This rearrangement joins TRBV15 to TRBJ2-7; TRBD2 matches at 12 bases. The germline gives CDR1 LNHNV, CDR2 YYDKDF (reference sequence). V shed 9 bases and J 4 bases; nucleotides not matched to a gene: 4. The CDR3 contains 13 residues. Here the CDR3 reads CATRLAGVYEQYF. CDR3 in DNA: TGTGCCACAAGACTAGCGGGAGTTTACGAGCAGTACTTC.

The rearrangement links TRBV28 to TRBJ2-3; 9 bases are a match to TRBD2. The germline CDR1 and CDR2 sequences are MDHEN and SYDVKM. The V segment lost 2 bases and the J segment 5 bases; nucleotides outside the gene matches: 5. This CDR3 is built from 15 residues. The CDR3 nucleotides are TGTGCCAGCAGTTTAATAGCGGGAGATTTAGATACGCAGTATTTT. Amino acids: CASSLIAGDLDTQYF.

The J gene is TRBJ1-5, the V gene TRBV15; D may be TRBD1 (5 bases). The CDR3 sequence is 16 residues long. V lost 3 bases and J 7 bases, leaving 19 bases between the germline ends. The germline CDR1 and CDR2 sequences are LNHNV and YYDKDF (reference sequence). CDR3 in amino acids: CATSSRSGGKGQPQHF. The CDR3 DNA sequence: TGTGCCACCAGCAGCCGCAGCGGGGGGAAGGGACAGCCCCAGCATTTT. The variable domain in full, completed from reference TRBV15 and TRBJ1-5, reads DAMVIQNPRYQVTQFGKPVTLSCSQTLNHNVMYWYQQKSSQAPKLLFHYYDKDFNNEADTPDNFQSRRPNTSFCFLDIRSPGLGDTAMYLCATSSRSGGKGQPQHFGDGTRLSIL.

V gene TRBV28 combines with J gene TRBJ1-2, with D possibly being TRBD1 (5 bases). Germline lookup yields CDR1 MDHEN and CDR2 SYDVKM. Trimming removed 7 bases from V and 6 bases from J, with 12 bases in between. The CDR3 sequence is 12 residues long. The CDR3 DNA follows: TGTGCCAGCACCCAGACAGCAAATGGCTACACCTTC. This encodes CASTQTANGYTF.

This rearrangement joins TRBV19 to TRBJ2-7, with 11 bases that match TRBD2. Germline V gene lookup returns CDR1 LNHDA and CDR2 SQIVND (reference sequence). With 5 bases clipped from V and 3 bases from J, the junction kept 12 bases outside the gene matches. The length of the CDR3 is 17 residues. The CDR3 sequence is CASSGGASGRTGYEQYF. As DNA, the CDR3 is TGTGCCAGTAGTGGTGGGGCTAGCGGGAGGACCGGCTACGAGCAGTACTTC.

The chain combines TRBV7-8 with TRBJ2-7; TRBD1 matches at 10 bases. V lost 1 base and J lost 6; bases outside the gene matches: 3. CDR1 is SGHVS and CDR2 is FQNEAQ in the germline V gene. The CDR3 totals 14 residues. CDR3 DNA sequence: TGTGCCAGCAGCTTAGGGGACAGGGGAGCCGAGCAGTACTTC. Encoded protein: CASSLGDRGAEQYF.

Only one count was recorded for this clone. This chain connects TRBV4-2 to TRBJ2-3; TRBD2 matches at 13 bases. Germline CDR1 LGHNA, CDR2 YNFKEQ. The CDR3 is 16 amino acids. J gave up 2 bases and V 4 bases, and 3 bases lay outside the gene matches. The CDR3 region has the DNA TGTGCCAGCAGCCCGGGACTAGCGGGGTTCACAGATACGCAGTATTTT. Protein product: CASSPGLAGFTDTQYF.

The rearrangement uses TRBV5-4 and TRBJ2-7; the match to TRBD1 covers 12 bases. Germline CDR1 reads SGHNT; CDR2 reads YYREEE (reference sequence). Trimming took 10 bases from V and 5 from J; bases not matched to a gene: 7. The CDR3 has 13 residues. CDR3 amino acids: CAYTGQGAHEQYF. DNA for the CDR3: TGTGCCTATACGGGACAGGGGGCACACGAGCAGTACTTC. Combining the CDR3 with reference TRBV5-4 and TRBJ2-7 gives the whole variable domain ETGVTQSPTHLIKTRGQQVTLRCSSQSGHNTVSWYQQALGQGPQFIFQYYREEENGRGNFPPRFSGLQFPNYSSELNVNALELDDSALYLCAYTGQGAHEQYFGPGTRLTVT.

V is TRBV27 and J is TRBJ1-5, with 8 positions matching TRBD1. The length of the CDR3 is 15 residues. V gave up 3 bases and J gave up 0 bases; unmatched junction bases: 1. CDR1 and CDR2 (germline): MNHEY, SMNVEV (reference sequence). CDR3 sequence: CASSFRGRSNQPQHF. The CDR3 nucleotides are TGTGCCAGCAGTTTCAGGGGGCGTAGCAATCAGCCCCAGCATTTT.

Here the CDR3 reads CASSSLYNEQFF. In DNA form, the CDR3 reads TGTGCCAGCAGTTCCTTATACAATGAGCAGTTCTTC. The rearrangement joins TRBV2 to TRBJ2-1; D is unclear. The germline V gene encodes CDR1 SNHLY and CDR2 FYNNEI. The CDR3 loop spans 12 amino acids. Trimming pared 5 bases from V and 4 bases from J, leaving 6 bases between.

V and J are TRBV6-5 and TRBJ1-2, with 7 positions matching TRBD1. The length of the CDR3 is 13 residues. Per germline, CDR1 MNHEY and CDR2 SVGAGI. The junction had 16 bases not matched to a gene; V was cut back by 8 bases and J by 13 bases. The CDR3, as DNA: TGTGCCAGCTCCAGGGGGGCCCTAGGCGGTGGCACCTTC. This codes for CASSRGALGGGTF.